The 27 T cell receptor beta chains below all came from one sample that was sequenced in a study of blood T cell repertoires in COVID-19. TCRdb's table, derived via immunoSEQ multiplex PCR, lists solely in-frame clones and lacks some. The sample lists 200,000 to 250,000 clones, around 89% occurring once. Sequencing used PBMCs or T cells enriched from blood (not recorded which). The receptors were sampled from a man aged 30-40 years who had been exposed to COVID-19.

This chain connects TRBV11-2 to TRBJ1-1; tentatively, D is TRBD1 (6 bases). Trimming took 5 bases from V and 2 from J, leaving 15 bases between them. Germline CDR1 and CDR2: SGHAT and FQNNGV. The CDR3 is 15 residues long. The CDR3 region has the DNA TGTGCCAGCAGCCCCAGGGGACCCTTAAACACTGAAGCTTTCTTT. It specifies CASSPRGPLNTEAFF.

The genes are TRBV5-4 and TRBJ2-1; 11 bases fit TRBD2. The germline V gene encodes CDR1 SGHNT and CDR2 YYREEE (reference sequence). The CDR3 spans 16 residues. Trimming removed 5 bases from V and 4 bases from J; junction bases left unmatched: 8. The CDR3 region has the DNA TGTGCCAGCAGTCAAATGACTAGCGGGGCTTACAATGAGCAGTTCTTC. The encoded protein is CASSQMTSGAYNEQFF. Based on the CDR3 plus reference TRBV5-4 and TRBJ2-1, the full variable domain is ETGVTQSPTHLIKTRGQQVTLRCSSQSGHNTVSWYQQALGQGPQFIFQYYREEENGRGNFPPRFSGLQFPNYSSELNVNALELDDSALYLCASSQMTSGAYNEQFFGPGTRLTVL.

The rearrangement links TRBV19 to TRBJ1-2; maybe TRBD1 (6 bases). The CDR3 totals 15 residues. Per germline, CDR1 LNHDA and CDR2 SQIVND (reference sequence). Trimming took off 5 bases at V and 1 base at J, with 14 bases between the two ends. CDR3: CASSPTDRLNYGYTF. The CDR3 bases are TGTGCCAGTAGTCCAACGGACAGACTTAACTATGGCTACACCTTC.

The chain recombines TRBV11-2 with TRBJ2-2; D remains unclear. The germline gives CDR1 SGHAT, CDR2 FQNNGV. The CDR3 totals 12 residues. Trimming pared 5 bases from V and 5 bases from J, leaving 6 bases between. CDR3 sequence (DNA): TGTGCCAGCAGCCCCCATACCGGGGAGCTGTTTTTT. Amino acids: CASSPHTGELFF.

This chain uses TRBV5-5 with TRBJ1-1; no clear D. The CDR3 covers 14 residues. Trimming pared 1 base from V and 0 bases from J, leaving 7 bases between. Germline-derived CDR1 and CDR2 are SGHKS and YYEKEE (reference sequence). CDR3 nucleotide sequence: TGTGCCAGCAGCTTGCAGGCAATGAACACTGAAGCTTTCTTT. Residues: CASSLQAMNTEAFF.

The rearrangement links TRBV29-1 to TRBJ2-5; 9 bases align to TRBD1. CDR1 and CDR2 from the germline V gene are SQVTM and ANQGSEA. The CDR3 loop spans 14 amino acids. The V segment lost 4 bases and the J segment 3 bases; nucleotides outside the gene matches: 6. The CDR3 nucleotides read TGCAGCGTTGCCCGCCGGGACAGGGAAGAGACCCAGTACTTC. This encodes CSVARRDREETQYF.

This chain links TRBV5-6 with TRBJ1-5; TRBD1 matches 10 bases. The CDR3 sequence is 15 residues long. Unmatched junction bases numbered 4, after V lost 3 bases and J lost 4 bases. CDR1 and CDR2 from the germline V gene are SGHDT and YYEEEE. CDR3 loop: CASSSGTGVNQPQHF. CDR3 coding DNA: TGTGCCAGCAGCTCCGGGACAGGGGTAAATCAGCCCCAGCATTTT.

The J gene is TRBJ2-5, the V gene TRBV5-4, with 7 bases identical to TRBD1. CDR1 is SGHNT and CDR2 is YYREEE in the germline V gene (reference sequence). V was pared by 4 bases and J by 1 base, with 1 base of the junction left unmatched. There are 13 residues in the CDR3. CDR3 DNA: TGTGCCAGCAGCCGGGACAGCCAAGAGACCCAGTACTTC. It translates to CASSRDSQETQYF. Full variable domain (remainder filled in from reference TRBV5-4 and TRBJ2-5): ETGVTQSPTHLIKTRGQQVTLRCSSQSGHNTVSWYQQALGQGPQFIFQYYREEENGRGNFPPRFSGLQFPNYSSELNVNALELDDSALYLCASSRDSQETQYFGPGTRLLVL.

This clone was detected a few times. V is TRBV7-9 and J is TRBJ2-1, with 9 positions matching TRBD2. CDR1 is SEHNR, CDR2 FQNEAQ, per germline (reference sequence). J was trimmed by 6 bases and V by 4 bases; bases with no gene match: 7. This CDR3 has 15 residues. The CDR3, as DNA: TGTGCCAGCAGCTCGGAGCGGGGGGCCTTCAATGAGCAGTTCTTC. This codes for CASSSERGAFNEQFF.

The V gene is TRBV5-5, the J gene TRBJ1-1, with D maybe TRBD1 (5 bases). This CDR3 comprises 16 residues. Germline V lookup: CDR1 SGHKS, CDR2 YYEKEE (reference sequence). V lost 4 bases and J lost 1, with 17 bases in between. The CDR3 spells CASSTDKVGGNTEAFF. DNA for the CDR3: TGTGCCAGCAGCACCGATAAGGTGGGGGGGAACACTGAAGCTTTCTTT.

The chain combines TRBV5-6 with TRBJ2-5; D uncertain. Trimming shortened V by 1 base and J by 5 bases, and 9 bases separated the two germline ends. Per the germline V gene, CDR1 is SGHDT and CDR2 is YYEEEE. This CDR3 contains 13 residues. Here the CDR3 DNA reads TGTGCCAGCAGCTTGCGGAACGGGGAGACCCAGTACTTC. Translating gives CASSLRNGETQYF.

The rearrangement links TRBV5-1 to TRBJ2-2, with D perhaps TRBD1 (5 bases). The CDR3 length is 15 residues. V lost 4 bases to trimming and J lost 4 bases, with 14 bases between them. Germline lookup yields CDR1 SGHRS and CDR2 YFSETQ. This CDR3 is CASSPGQGPTGELFF. The CDR3 nucleotides read TGCGCCAGCAGCCCGGGCCAGGGCCCCACCGGGGAGCTGTTTTTT.

The chain couples TRBV18 to TRBJ2-7, with D possibly TRBD1 on 5 matching bases. Germline loops: CDR1 KGHSH, CDR2 LQKENI. V lost 4 bases, J lost 3 bases, and 13 bases lay in between. The CDR3 extends over 14 amino acids. The CDR3 sequence is CASSLTTDHYEQYF. CDR3 sequence (DNA): TGTGCCAGCTCACTAACGACAGACCACTACGAGCAGTACTTC.

The chain employs TRBV29-1 and TRBJ1-1; TRBD1 is a possible D gene (5 bases). The germline gives CDR1 SQVTM, CDR2 ANQGSEA. Trimming took 4 bases from V and 6 from J, leaving 6 bases between them. The CDR3 extends over 10 amino acids. CDR3 amino acids: CSVGGAEAFF. In DNA, the CDR3 is TGCAGCGTTGGGGGGGCTGAAGCTTTCTTT.

The CDR3 here is CASSYPTLGLAGSTDTQYF. The CDR3, as DNA: TGTGCCAGCAGTTACCCGACCCTAGGACTAGCGGGGAGCACAGATACGCAGTATTTT. This rearrangement joins TRBV6-2 or TRBV6-3 to TRBJ2-3; TRBD2 matches 12 bases. Germline CDR1 and CDR2: MNHEY and SVGEGT. After removal of 2 bases from V and 0 bases from J, the junction contained 9 bases not matched to a gene. The CDR3 has 19 residues.

The gene calls are TRBV21-1 and TRBJ2-6; the DNA was not compared with TRBD2, the D call given in the table. TRBV21-1 is reported as a pseudogene. The CDR3 runs 17 residues. In nucleotides, the CDR3 is TGTGCCAGCAGCGATCCCGGGACTAGTAATGGGGCCAACGTCCTGACTTTC. It yields the protein CASSDPGTSNGANVLTF.

V and J are TRBV28 and TRBJ1-5; D is ambiguous. The CDR3 covers 16 residues. The V gene lost 4 bases and the J gene lost 2 bases, with 15 bases spanning the gap. Germline CDR1 MDHEN, CDR2 SYDVKM. As DNA, the CDR3 is TGTGCCAGCAGTTCTATCGGAAGTCGGGGCAATCAGCCCCAGCATTTT. Its translation is CASSSIGSRGNQPQHF.

This chain joins TRBV7-3 and TRBJ2-1; 8 bases map to TRBD2. There are 16 residues in the CDR3. The V segment lost 5 bases and the J segment 6 bases; nucleotides outside the gene matches: 12. Looked up from germline, CDR1 is SGHTA and CDR2 is FQGTGA. The CDR3 is CASSQRDVAGRNEQFF. The CDR3 DNA is TGTGCCAGCAGCCAGAGGGACGTAGCGGGGCGCAATGAGCAGTTCTTC.

The chain links TRBV29-1 to TRBJ2-5; D is possibly TRBD2 (5 bases). Trimming removed 5 bases from V and 5 bases from J, with 15 bases in between. CDR3 length: 13 residues. Germline assignment: CDR1 SQVTM and CDR2 ANQGSEA. In DNA form, the CDR3 reads TGCAGCGTTTCTCGAAGTTCGGGGGAGACCCAGTACTTC. It yields the protein CSVSRSSGETQYF.

This sequence joins TRBV6-1 and TRBJ2-2; 10 nucleotides agree with TRBD2. This CDR3 is built from 17 residues. V trimming: 0 bases; J trimming: 1 base; junction bases outside the gene matches: 2. Germline-derived CDR1 and CDR2 are MNHNS and SASEGT. This chain's CDR3 is CASSEALAGGNTGELFF. The CDR3 DNA sequence: TGTGCCAGCAGTGAAGCCTTAGCGGGGGGGAACACCGGGGAGCTGTTTTTT.

V usage is TRBV11-2 and J usage is TRBJ1-2; D uncertain. The V gene lost 1 base and the J gene lost 4 bases, with 10 bases spanning the gap. The CDR3 covers 14 residues. Germline V gene data show CDR1 as SGHAT and CDR2 as FQNNGV. CDR3 in DNA: TGTGCCAGCAGCTTAGGTAGCGCTCGCTATGGCTACACCTTC. Encoded protein: CASSLGSARYGYTF.

J is TRBJ1-5 and V is TRBV27, with D perhaps TRBD1 (6 bases). Trimming pared 8 bases from V and 2 bases from J, leaving 13 bases between. The CDR3 runs to 14 residues. Germline values: CDR1 MNHEY, CDR2 SMNVEV (reference sequence). CDR3 residues: CASRGGAGNQPQHF. DNA of the CDR3: TGTGCCAGCCGGGGGGGCGCGGGCAATCAGCCCCAGCATTTT.

A single count supports this clone. V and J are TRBV3-1 (or the pseudogene TRBV3-2) and TRBJ2-1; 8 nucleotides match TRBD2. V lost 4 bases to trimming and J lost 2 bases; unmatched junction nucleotides: 4. The CDR3 has 15 residues. CDR1 is LGHDT and CDR2 is YNNKEL in the germline V gene (reference sequence). The CDR3 region is CASSLSGGAYNEQFF. As DNA, the CDR3 is TGTGCCAGCAGCCTGAGCGGGGGTGCCTACAATGAGCAGTTCTTC.

This rearrangement joins TRBV19 to TRBJ1-5; D is undetermined. V was trimmed by 3 bases and J by 4 bases, leaving 10 bases between them. The germline V gene has CDR1 LNHDA and CDR2 SQIVND (reference sequence). CDR3 length equals 14 residues. The CDR3 here is CASSIQAPNQPQHF. DNA for the CDR3: TGTGCCAGTAGTATCCAGGCGCCAAATCAGCCCCAGCATTTT.

This sequence joins TRBV19 and TRBJ2-3; 7 nucleotides align to TRBD2. The germline CDR1 and CDR2 sequences are LNHDA and SQIVND (reference sequence). The CDR3 loop spans 14 amino acids. The V segment lost 6 bases and the J segment 5 bases; nucleotides outside the gene matches: 8. The CDR3 region is CASSIGGGKDTQYF. As DNA, the CDR3 is TGTGCCAGTAGCATCGGCGGGGGTAAAGATACGCAGTATTTT.

This chain connects TRBV2 to TRBJ2-7; weak D call: TRBD1 (6 bases). The length of the CDR3 is 14 residues. Germline CDR1 reads SNHLY; CDR2 reads FYNNEI. V was clipped by 6 bases and J by 4 bases, with 16 bases between them. CDR3 DNA: TGTGCCAGCAGGGGCGAGAGGGGGTCTTACGAGCAGTACTTC. Translated, it gives CASRGERGSYEQYF.

The gene calls are TRBV19 and TRBJ1-6; D is ambiguous. CDR3 size: 14 residues. V dropped 6 bases and J dropped 7 bases, with 13 bases sitting between them. In germline, CDR1 is LNHDA, CDR2 SQIVND (reference sequence). In DNA form, the CDR3 reads TGTGCCAGTAGCCTTAAGTATGGCAATTCACCCCTCCACTTT. It specifies CASSLKYGNSPLHF.